This T cell receptor beta chain was sequenced in a study of blood T cells in healthy people across ages. The germline V gene encodes CDR1 KGHDR and CDR2 SFDVKD. The CDR3 sequence is 14 residues long. A J-beta primer mix and a sample-barcoded 5' primer were used in a second PCR of roughly 6 to 12 cycles. TCRdb reprocessed the 5' RACE reads via MiXCR and lists one record per CDR3 protein. The sample lists about 720,000 distinct CDR3 sequences, roughly 25% occurring once. The same sample was also studied in work on T cells of mothers and their children.

J is TRBJ2-5 and V is TRBV24-1; D is possibly TRBD1 (6 bases). The J call may be mistaken, given a closer DNA end match to TRBJ2-1. The sequenced sample consisted of blood. This TCR derives from a boy younger than 18 in good health. The CDR3, as DNA: TGTGCCACCAGTGACTCCAGGGGTGGGAATGAGCAGTTCTTC. Amino acids: CATSDSRGGNEQFF.